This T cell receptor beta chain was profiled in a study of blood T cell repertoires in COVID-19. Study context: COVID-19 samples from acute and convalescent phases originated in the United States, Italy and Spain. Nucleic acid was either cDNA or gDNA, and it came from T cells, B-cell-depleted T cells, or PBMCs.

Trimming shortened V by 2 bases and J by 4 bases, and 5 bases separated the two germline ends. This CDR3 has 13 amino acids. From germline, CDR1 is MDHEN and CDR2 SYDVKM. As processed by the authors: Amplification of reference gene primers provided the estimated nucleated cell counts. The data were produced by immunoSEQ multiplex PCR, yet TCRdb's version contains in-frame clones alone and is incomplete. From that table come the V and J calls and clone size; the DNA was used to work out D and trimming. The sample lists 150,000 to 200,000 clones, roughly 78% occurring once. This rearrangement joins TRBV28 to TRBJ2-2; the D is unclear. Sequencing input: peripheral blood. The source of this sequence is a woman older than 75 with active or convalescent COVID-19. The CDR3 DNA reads TGTGCCAGCAGTTTACAAGCCACCGGGGAGCTGTTTTTT. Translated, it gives CASSLQATGELFF. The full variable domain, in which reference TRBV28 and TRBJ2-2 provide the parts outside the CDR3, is DVKVTQSSRYLVKRTGEKVFLECVQDMDHENMFWYRQDPGLGLRLIYFSYDVKMKEKGDIPEGYSVSREKKERFSLILESASTNQTSMYLCASSLQATGELFFGEGSRLTVL.